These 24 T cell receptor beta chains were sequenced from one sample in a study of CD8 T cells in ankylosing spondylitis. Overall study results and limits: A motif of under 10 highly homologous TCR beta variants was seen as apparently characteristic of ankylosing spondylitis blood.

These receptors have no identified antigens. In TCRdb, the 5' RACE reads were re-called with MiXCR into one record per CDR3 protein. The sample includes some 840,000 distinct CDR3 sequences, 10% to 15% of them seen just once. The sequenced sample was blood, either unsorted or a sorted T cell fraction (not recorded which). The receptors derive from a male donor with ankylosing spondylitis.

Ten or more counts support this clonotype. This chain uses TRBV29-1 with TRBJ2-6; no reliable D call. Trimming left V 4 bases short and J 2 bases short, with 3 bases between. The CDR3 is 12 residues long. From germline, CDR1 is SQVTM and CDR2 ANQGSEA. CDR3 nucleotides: TGCAGCGTTGTAGCTGGGGCCAACGTCCTGACTTTC. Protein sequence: CSVVAGANVLTF. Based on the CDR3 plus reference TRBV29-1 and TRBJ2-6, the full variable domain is SAVISQKPSRDICQRGTSLTIQCQVDSQVTMMFWYRQQPGQSLTLIATANQGSEATYESGFVIDKFPISRPNLTFSTLTVSNMSPEDSSIYLCSVVAGANVLTFGAGSRLTVL.

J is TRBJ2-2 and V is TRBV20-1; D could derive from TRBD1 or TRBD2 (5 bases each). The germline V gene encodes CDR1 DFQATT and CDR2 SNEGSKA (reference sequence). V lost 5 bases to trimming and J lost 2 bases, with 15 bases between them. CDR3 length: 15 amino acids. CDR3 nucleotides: TGCAGTGCTTGGCGAGGGGCCGGCAACACCGGGGAGCTGTTTTTT. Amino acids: CSAWRGAGNTGELFF.

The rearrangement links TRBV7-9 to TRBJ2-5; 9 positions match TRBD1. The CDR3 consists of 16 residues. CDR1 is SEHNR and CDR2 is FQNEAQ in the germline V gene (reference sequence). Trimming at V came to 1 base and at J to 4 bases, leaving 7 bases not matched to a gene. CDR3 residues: CASSLVLDRGAETQYF. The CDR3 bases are TGTGCCAGCAGCTTAGTTCTCGACAGGGGGGCAGAGACCCAGTACTTC.

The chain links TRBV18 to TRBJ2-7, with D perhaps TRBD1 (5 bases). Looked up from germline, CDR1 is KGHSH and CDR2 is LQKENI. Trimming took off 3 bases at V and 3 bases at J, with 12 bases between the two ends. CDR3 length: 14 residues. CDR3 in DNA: TGTGCCAGCTCACCTTCCGGACACGGCTACGAGCAGTACTTC. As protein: CASSPSGHGYEQYF.

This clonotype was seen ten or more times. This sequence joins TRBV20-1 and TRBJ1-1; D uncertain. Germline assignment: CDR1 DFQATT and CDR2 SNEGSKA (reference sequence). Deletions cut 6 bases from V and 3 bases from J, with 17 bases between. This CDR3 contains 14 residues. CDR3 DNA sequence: TGCAGTGCCCTAACGGGCCTGTCATACACTGAAGCTTTCTTT. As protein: CSALTGLSYTEAFF.

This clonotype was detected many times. DNA of the CDR3: TGCAGCGTTCAGACGAGAAGCTCCTACGAGCAGTACTTC. Its translation is CSVQTRSSYEQYF. J is TRBJ2-7 and V is TRBV29-1; the D is unclear. Deletions cut 5 bases from V and 0 bases from J, with 11 bases between. Germline loops: CDR1 SQVTM, CDR2 ANQGSEA. The CDR3 covers 13 residues.

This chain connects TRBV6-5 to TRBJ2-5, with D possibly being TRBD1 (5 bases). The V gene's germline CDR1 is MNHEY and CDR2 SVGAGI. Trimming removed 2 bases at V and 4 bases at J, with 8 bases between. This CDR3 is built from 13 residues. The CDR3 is CASSYGATETQYF. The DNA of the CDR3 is TGTGCCAGCAGTTACGGGGCAACAGAGACCCAGTACTTC.

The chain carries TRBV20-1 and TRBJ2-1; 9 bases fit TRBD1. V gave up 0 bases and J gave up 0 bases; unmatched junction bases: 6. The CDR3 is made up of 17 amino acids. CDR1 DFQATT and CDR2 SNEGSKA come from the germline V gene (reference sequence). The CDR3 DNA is TGCAGTGCTAGAGATCGATCGGGACAGGGCTCCTACAATGAGCAGTTCTTC. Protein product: CSARDRSGQGSYNEQFF.

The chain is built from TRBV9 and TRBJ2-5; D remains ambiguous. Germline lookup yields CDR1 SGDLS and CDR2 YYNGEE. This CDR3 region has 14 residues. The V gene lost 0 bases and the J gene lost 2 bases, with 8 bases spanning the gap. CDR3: CASSVGGWQETQYF. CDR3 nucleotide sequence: TGTGCCAGCAGCGTAGGTGGTTGGCAAGAGACCCAGTACTTC.

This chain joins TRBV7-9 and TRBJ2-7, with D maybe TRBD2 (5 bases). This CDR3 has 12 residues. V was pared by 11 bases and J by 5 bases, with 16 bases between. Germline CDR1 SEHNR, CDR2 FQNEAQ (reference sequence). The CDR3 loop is CAAEERAHEQYF. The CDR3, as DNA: TGTGCCGCTGAAGAGAGGGCCCACGAGCAGTACTTC.

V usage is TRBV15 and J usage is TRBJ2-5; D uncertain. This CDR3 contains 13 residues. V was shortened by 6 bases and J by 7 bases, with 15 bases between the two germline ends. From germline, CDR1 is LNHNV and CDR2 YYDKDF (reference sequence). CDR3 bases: TGTGCCACCAGAGAAGTGGGTCCAGGGACCCAGTACTTC. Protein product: CATREVGPGTQYF.

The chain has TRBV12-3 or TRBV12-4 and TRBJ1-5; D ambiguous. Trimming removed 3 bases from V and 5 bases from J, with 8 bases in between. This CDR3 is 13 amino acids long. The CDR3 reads CASSFSRYQPQHF. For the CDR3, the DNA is TGTGCCAGCAGTTTTTCGAGGTATCAGCCCCAGCATTTT.

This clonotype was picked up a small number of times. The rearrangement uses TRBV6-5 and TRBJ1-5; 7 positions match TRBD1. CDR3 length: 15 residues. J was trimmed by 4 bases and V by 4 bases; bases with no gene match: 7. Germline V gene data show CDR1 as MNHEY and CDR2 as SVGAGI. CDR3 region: CASSSYRGMNQPQHF. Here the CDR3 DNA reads TGTGCCAGCAGTTCCTACAGGGGCATGAATCAGCCCCAGCATTTT.

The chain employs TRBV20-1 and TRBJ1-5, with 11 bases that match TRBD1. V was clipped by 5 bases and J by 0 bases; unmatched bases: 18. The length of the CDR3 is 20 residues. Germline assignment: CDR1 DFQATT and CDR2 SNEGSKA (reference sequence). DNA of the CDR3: TGCAGTGCTTTATCCCCGGCCGGGACAGGGGGTTCTTATAGCAATCAGCCCCAGCATTTT. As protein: CSALSPAGTGGSYSNQPQHF.

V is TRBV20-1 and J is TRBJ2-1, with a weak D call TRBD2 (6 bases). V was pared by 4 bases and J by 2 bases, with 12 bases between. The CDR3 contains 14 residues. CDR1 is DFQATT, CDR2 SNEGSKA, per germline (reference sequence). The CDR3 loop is CSATSGLPYNEQFF. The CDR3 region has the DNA TGCAGTGCTACCTCGGGACTGCCCTACAATGAGCAGTTCTTC.

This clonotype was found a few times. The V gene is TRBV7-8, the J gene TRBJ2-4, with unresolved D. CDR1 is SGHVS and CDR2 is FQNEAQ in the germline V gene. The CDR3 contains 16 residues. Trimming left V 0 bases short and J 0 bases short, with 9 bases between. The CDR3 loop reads CASSLAGTLAKNIQYF. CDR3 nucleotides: TGTGCCAGCAGCTTAGCTGGCACATTAGCCAAAAACATTCAGTACTTC. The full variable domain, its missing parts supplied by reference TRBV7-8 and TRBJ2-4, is GAGVSQSPRYKVAKRGQDVALRCDPISGHVSLFWYQQALGQGPEFLTYFQNEAQLDKSGLPSDRFFAERPEGSVSTLKIQRTQQEDSAVYLCASSLAGTLAKNIQYFGAGTRLSVL.

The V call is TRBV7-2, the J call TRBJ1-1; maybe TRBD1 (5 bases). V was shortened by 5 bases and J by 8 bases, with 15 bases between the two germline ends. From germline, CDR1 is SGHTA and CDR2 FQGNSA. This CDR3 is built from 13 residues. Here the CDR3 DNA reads TGTGCCAGCAGCGGAAGACCGGGACGAGAAGCTTTCTTT. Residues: CASSGRPGREAFF.

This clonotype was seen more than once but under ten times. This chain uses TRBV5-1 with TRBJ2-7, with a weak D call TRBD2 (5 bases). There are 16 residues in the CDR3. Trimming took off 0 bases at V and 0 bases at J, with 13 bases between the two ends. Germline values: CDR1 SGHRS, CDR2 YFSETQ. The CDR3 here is CASSLARRGSSYEQYF. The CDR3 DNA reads TGCGCCAGCAGCTTGGCTCGACGGGGAAGCTCCTACGAGCAGTACTTC.

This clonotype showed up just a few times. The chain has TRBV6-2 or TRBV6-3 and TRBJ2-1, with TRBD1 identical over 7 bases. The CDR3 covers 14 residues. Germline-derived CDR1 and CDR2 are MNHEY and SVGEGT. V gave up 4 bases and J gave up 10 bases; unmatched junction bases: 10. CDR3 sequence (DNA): TGTGCCAGCAGTTCACGTGACAGGGTAGGGGAGCAGTTCTTC. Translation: CASSSRDRVGEQFF.

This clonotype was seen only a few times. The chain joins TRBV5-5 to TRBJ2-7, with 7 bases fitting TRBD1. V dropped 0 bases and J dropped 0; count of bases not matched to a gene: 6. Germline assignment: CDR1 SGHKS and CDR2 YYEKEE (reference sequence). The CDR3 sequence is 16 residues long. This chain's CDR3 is CASSLGSRDSSYEQYF. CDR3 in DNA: TGTGCCAGCAGCTTGGGGTCCCGGGACAGCTCCTACGAGCAGTACTTC.

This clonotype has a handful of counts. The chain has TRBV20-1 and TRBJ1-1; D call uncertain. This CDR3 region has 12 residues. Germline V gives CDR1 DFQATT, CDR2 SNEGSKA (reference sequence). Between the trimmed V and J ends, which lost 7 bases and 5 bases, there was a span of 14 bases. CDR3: CSVLLRVTEAFF. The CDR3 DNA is TGCAGTGTCCTGTTGCGGGTTACTGAAGCTTTCTTT.

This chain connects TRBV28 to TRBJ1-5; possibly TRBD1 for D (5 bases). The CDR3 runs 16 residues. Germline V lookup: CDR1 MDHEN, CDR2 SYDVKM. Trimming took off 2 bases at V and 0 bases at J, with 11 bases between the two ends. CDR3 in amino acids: CASSLPRGLSNQPQHF. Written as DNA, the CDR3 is TGTGCCAGCAGTTTACCGAGGGGTCTTAGCAATCAGCCCCAGCATTTT.

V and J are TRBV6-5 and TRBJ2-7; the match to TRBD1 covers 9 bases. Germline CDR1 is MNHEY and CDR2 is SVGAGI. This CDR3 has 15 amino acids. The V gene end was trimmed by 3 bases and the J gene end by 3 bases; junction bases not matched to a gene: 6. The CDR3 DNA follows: TGTGCCAGCAGTTATCGGACAGGGGAAGACTACGAGCAGTACTTC. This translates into CASSYRTGEDYEQYF.

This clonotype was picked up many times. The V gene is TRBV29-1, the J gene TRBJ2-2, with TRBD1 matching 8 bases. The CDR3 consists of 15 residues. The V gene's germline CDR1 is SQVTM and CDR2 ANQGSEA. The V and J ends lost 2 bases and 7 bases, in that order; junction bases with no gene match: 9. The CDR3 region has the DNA TGCAGCGTTGAACTGGTTATGACAGGGGTCGGGGAGCTGTTTTTT. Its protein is CSVELVMTGVGELFF.